This T cell receptor (beta chain) was documented in a study of cytomegalovirus exposure and HLA in healthy donors. Study-level findings and limits: Association of a missense DCLRE1C variant with TCR beta V- and J-gene trimming was reported in a later analysis.

This clone was counted between two and nine times. Its antigen is still unknown. This CDR3 comprises 15 residues. V shed 0 bases and J shed 6 bases, with 14 bases lying between them. Germline CDR1 reads SNHLY; CDR2 reads FYNNEI. PCR involved 60 Vbeta and 13 Jbeta primers. Sequencing was performed with immunoSEQ multiplex PCR; in TCRdb, only in-frame clones are kept and a portion is missing. Of roughly 130,000 clones in the sample, roughly four fifths were seen once. The rearrangement links TRBV2 to TRBJ1-1, with no clear D. The sequenced material came from PBMCs. The source is a woman in her forties or fifties in good health and CMV-seropositive. Here the CDR3 DNA reads TGTGCCAGCAGTGAAGCCTGGGCGGGATTGGCTGAAGCTTTCTTT. Translated: CASSEAWAGLAEAFF.